This T cell receptor (beta chain) was recovered during a study of long-term antiretroviral therapy in people with HIV. As for the study in general: The 2015 immediate-ART recommendation came about a decade after the earliest samples.

CDR3 length equals 15 residues. V trimming: 4 bases; J trimming: 4 bases; junction bases outside the gene matches: 7. Germline lookup yields CDR1 SGHRS and CDR2 YFSETQ. The assay used was immunoSEQ (version v3.0), run at survey level. Sequencing was performed with immunoSEQ multiplex PCR; in TCRdb, only in-frame clones are kept and a portion is missing. This sample yields more than 20,000 clones, of which 80% to 85% are seen a single time; 23% belongs to the top ten. The count of this clone is one. The antigen is not known. Study results and caveats: Control repertoires displayed wider CDR3 length ranges than the HIV repertoires.

The sequencing here drew on unsorted PBMCs, taken 0.4 years after starting antiretroviral therapy. The source of this sequence is a man aged 45 to 65 with HIV. The genes are TRBV5-1 and TRBJ1-2; 10 nucleotides match TRBD1. CDR3 DNA: TGCGCCAGCAGCCCAAGGACAGGGGGTTTCTATGGCTACACCTTC. It codes for CASSPRTGGFYGYTF.